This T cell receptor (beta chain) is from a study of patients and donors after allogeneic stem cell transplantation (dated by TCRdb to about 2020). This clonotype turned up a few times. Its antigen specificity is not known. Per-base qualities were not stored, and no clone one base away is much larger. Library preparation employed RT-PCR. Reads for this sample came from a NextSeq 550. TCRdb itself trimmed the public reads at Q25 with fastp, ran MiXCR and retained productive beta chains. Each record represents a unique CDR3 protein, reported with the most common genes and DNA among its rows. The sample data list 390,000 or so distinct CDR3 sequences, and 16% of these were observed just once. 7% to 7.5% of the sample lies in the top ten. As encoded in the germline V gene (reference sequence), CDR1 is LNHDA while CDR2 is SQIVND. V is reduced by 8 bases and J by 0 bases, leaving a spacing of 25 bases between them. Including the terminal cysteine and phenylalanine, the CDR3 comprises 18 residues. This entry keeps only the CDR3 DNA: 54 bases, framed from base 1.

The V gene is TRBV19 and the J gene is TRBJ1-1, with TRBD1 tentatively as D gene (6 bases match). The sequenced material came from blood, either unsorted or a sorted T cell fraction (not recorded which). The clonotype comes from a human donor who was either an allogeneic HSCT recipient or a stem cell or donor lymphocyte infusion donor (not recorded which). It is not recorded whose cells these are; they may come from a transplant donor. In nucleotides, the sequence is TGTGCCAGTCGTAAACAGGGACTCTCCGGGCCCATGAACACTGAAGCTTTCTTT. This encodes CASRKQGLSGPMNTEAFF.